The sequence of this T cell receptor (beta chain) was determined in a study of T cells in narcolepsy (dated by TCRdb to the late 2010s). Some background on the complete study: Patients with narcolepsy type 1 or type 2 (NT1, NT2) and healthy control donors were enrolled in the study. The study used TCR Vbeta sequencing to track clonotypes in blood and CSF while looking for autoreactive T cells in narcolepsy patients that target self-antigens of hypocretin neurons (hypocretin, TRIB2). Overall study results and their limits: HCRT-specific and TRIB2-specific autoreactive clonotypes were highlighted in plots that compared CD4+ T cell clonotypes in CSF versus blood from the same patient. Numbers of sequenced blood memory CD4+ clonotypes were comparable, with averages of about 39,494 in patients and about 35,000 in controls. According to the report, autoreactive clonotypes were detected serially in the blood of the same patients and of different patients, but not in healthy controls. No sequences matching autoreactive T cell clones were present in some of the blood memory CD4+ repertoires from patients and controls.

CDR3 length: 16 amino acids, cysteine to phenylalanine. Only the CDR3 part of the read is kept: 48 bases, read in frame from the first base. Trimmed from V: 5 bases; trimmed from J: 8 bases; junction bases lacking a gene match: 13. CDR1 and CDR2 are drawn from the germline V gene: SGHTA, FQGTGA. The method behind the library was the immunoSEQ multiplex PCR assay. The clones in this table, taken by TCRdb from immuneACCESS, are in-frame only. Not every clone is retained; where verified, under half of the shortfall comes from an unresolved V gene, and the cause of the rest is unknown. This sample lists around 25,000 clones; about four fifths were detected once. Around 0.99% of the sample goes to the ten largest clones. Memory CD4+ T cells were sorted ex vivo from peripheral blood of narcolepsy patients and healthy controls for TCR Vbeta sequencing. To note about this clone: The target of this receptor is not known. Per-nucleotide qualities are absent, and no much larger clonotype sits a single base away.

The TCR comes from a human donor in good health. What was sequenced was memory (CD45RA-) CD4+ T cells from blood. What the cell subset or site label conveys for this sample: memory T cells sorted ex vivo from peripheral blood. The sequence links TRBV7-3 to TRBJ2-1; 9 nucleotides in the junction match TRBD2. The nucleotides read TGTGCCAGCAGCCCATCCGTGCGGGGGGGCCGGGATGAGCAGTTCTTC. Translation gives CASSPSVRGGRDEQFF.